The text below deals with one T cell receptor (beta chain). The sample is drawn from a study of shared clonotypes between healthy human individuals. Data came from immunoSEQ multiplex PCR; TCRdb stores just in-frame clones and leaves some out. The top ten hold 0.13% of the sample, which has 2,100,000 or so clones, approximately 94% seen once. CDR3 size: 15 residues. V trimming: 6 bases; J trimming: 5 bases; junction bases outside the gene matches: 9. Germline loops: CDR1 MNHEY, CDR2 SVGAGI. Sequenced: naive CD4+ T cells sorted from blood. The subset: CD45RA+ positively selected. The V and J genes are TRBV6-5 and TRBJ2-1, with TRBD2 matching over 8 bases. This receptor was identified in a young man in good health. The CDR3 DNA sequence: TGTGCCAGCAGGACCCCCCGGACTAGCCACAATGAGCAGTTCTTC. This codes for CASRTPRTSHNEQFF.